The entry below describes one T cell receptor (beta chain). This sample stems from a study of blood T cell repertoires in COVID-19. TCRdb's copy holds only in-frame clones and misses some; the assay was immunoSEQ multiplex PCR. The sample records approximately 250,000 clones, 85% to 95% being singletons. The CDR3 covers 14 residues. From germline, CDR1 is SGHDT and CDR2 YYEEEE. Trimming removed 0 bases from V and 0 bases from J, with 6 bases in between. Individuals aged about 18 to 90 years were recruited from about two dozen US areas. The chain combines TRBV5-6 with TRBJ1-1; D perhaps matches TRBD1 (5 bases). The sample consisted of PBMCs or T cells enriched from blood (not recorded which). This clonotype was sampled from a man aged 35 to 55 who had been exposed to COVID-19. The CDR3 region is CASSLEGMNTEAFF. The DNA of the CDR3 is TGTGCCAGCAGCTTGGAGGGGATGAACACTGAAGCTTTCTTT.